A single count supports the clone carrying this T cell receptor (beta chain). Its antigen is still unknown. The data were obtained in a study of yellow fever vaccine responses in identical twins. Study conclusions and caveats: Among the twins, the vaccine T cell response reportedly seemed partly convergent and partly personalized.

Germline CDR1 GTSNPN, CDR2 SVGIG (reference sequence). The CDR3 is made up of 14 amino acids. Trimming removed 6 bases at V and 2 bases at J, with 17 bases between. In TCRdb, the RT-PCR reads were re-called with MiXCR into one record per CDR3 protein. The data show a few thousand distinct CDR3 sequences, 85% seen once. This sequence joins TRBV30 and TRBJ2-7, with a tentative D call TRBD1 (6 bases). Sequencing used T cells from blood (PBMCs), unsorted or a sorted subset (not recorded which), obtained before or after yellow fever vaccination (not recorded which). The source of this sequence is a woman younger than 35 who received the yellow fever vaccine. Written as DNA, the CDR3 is TGTGCCTGCCAATACAGGGCCAATCCCTACGAGCAGTACTTC. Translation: CACQYRANPYEQYF.